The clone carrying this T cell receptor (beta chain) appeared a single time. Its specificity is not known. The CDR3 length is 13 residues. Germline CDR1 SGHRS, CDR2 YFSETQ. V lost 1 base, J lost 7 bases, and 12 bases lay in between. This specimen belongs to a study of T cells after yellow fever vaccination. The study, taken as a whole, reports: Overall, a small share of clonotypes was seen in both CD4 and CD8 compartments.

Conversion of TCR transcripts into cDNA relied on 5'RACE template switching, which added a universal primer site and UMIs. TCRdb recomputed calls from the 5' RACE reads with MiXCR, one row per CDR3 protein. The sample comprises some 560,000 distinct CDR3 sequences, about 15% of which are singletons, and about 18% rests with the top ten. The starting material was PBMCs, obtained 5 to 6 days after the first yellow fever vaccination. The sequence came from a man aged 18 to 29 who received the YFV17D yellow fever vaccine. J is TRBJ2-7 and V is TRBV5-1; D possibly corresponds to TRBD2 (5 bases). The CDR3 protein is CASSLTGSMEQYV. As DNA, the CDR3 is TGCGCCAGCAGCTTGACGGGGTCCATGGAGCAGTACGTC.